Listed below are T cell receptor beta chains from one sample, sequenced in a study of shared clonotypes between healthy human individuals. Sequencing was performed with immunoSEQ multiplex PCR; in TCRdb, only in-frame clones are kept and a portion is missing. The sample has under 2,000,000 clones, approximately 95% seen once; the top ten hold 1% to 1.5%. Specimen: naive CD8+ T cells sorted from blood. These receptor sequences come from a man between 18 and 35 years old in good health. Both conserved end residues are part of each CDR3. The D gene is left open where the match is weak. Size is stated for part of the rows, as once, few or many counts, or as a class when the clone is expanded.

>NA|NA|TRBV28|TRBJ1-2
CASSLTTEDYGYTF
TGTGCCAGCAGTTTAACGACAGAAGACTATGGCTACACCTTC
>NA|NA|TRBV28|TRBJ1-1
CASSLRGHLNTEAFF
TGTGCCAGCAGTTTACGCGGTCACCTGAACACTGAAGCTTTCTTT
>NA|TRBD1|TRBV27|TRBJ1-5
CASSSRGSSNQPQHF
TGTGCCAGCAGTTCCAGGGGGAGTAGCAATCAGCCCCAGCATTTT
>NA|NA|TRBV11-2|TRBJ1-1
CASCFLEGDTEAFF
TGTGCCAGCTGCTTTCTCGAGGGGGACACTGAAGCTTTCTTT
>NA|NA|TRBV11-2|TRBJ2-7
CASSRKEQYF
TGTGCCAGCAGCCGGAAAGAGCAGTACTTC
>NA|NA|TRBV6-5|TRBJ2-7
CASSYSESYEQYF
TGTGCCAGCAGTTACTCGGAATCCTACGAGCAGTACTTC
>NA|TRBD2|TRBV6-5|TRBJ2-7
CASSYSWDYSYEQYF
TGTGCCAGCAGTTACTCCTGGGACTACTCCTACGAGCAGTACTTC
>NA|NA|TRBV27|TRBJ2-3
CASGDGSDTQYF
TGTGCCAGCGGGGACGGGTCAGATACGCAGTATTTT
>NA|TRBD2|TRBV4-3|TRBJ2-7
CASSQDAGGTYEQYF
TGCGCCAGCAGCCAAGATGCGGGAGGGACCTACGAGCAGTACTTC
>NA|NA|TRBV5-4|TRBJ2-7
CASSTWEGEGPDEQYF
TGTGCCAGCAGCACCTGGGAGGGGGAGGGCCCTGACGAGCAGTACTTC
>NA|TRBD1|TRBV5-4|TRBJ1-3
CASSLIGQGSGNTIYF
TGTGCCAGCAGCTTGATCGGACAGGGCTCTGGAAACACCATATATTTT
>NA|NA|TRBV30|TRBJ1-1
CAWTDPGLWNTEAFF
TGTGCCTGGACCGACCCGGGACTTTGGAACACTGAAGCTTTCTTT
>NA|NA|TRBV5-6|TRBJ2-1
CASGPGNEQFF
TGTGCCAGTGGACCGGGAAATGAGCAGTTCTTC
>NA|NA|TRBV5-6|TRBJ2-1
CASSLPSAYNEQFF
TGTGCCAGCAGCTTGCCTAGCGCTTACAATGAGCAGTTCTTC
>NA|TRBD2|TRBV6-6|TRBJ2-3
CASSLGLAGVPDTQYF
TGTGCCAGCAGTTTGGGACTAGCGGGAGTCCCAGATACGCAGTATTTT
>few|TRBD1|TRBV10-2|TRBJ1-2
CASSGQGASGYTF
TGCGCCAGCAGCGGACAGGGGGCCAGTGGCTACACCTTC
>NA|NA|TRBV29-1|TRBJ1-4
CSVEGATNEKLFF
TGCAGCGTTGAGGGGGCAACTAATGAAAAACTGTTTTTT
>NA|NA|TRBV11-2|TRBJ1-2
CASSHDTDSHGYTF
TGTGCCAGCAGCCACGACACGGACTCGCATGGCTACACCTTC
>NA|TRBD1|TRBV11-2|TRBJ2-5
CASSLVGTGVDQETQYF
TGTGCCAGCAGCTTAGTCGGCACAGGGGTCGACCAAGAGACCCAGTACTTC
>NA|TRBD2|TRBV10-2|TRBJ2-7
CASSGMGGREQYF
TGCGCCAGCAGTGGGATGGGGGGGAGAGAGCAGTACTTC
>NA|NA|TRBV10-3|TRBJ2-7
CAISVGPDPLTSYEQYF
TGTGCCATCAGTGTCGGCCCCGATCCCCTGACTTCCTACGAGCAGTACTTC
>NA|TRBD1|TRBV2|TRBJ1-2
CASSETGGRYGYTF
TGTGCCAGCAGTGAAACAGGGGGCCGGTATGGCTACACCTTC
>NA|NA|TRBV4-3|TRBJ2-5
CASSPGTEETQYF
TGCGCCAGCAGCCCCGGGACGGAAGAGACCCAGTACTTC
>once|TRBD2|TRBV4-1|TRBJ2-2
CASSQLLAGVNTGELFF
TGCGCCAGCAGCCAACTTCTAGCGGGGGTGAACACCGGGGAGCTGTTTTTT
>NA|NA|TRBV5-4|TRBJ1-1
CASSSLGSSFTEAFF
TGTGCCAGCAGCTCGCTAGGCAGTTCCTTCACTGAAGCTTTCTTT
>few|TRBD2|TRBV4-1|TRBJ2-7
CASSLKREDSYEQYF
TGCGCCAGCAGCCTGAAGCGGGAAGACTCCTACGAGCAGTACTTC
>NA|TRBD2|TRBV27|TRBJ2-7
CASSPRTSGGTYYEQYF
TGTGCCAGCAGTCCGCGGACTAGCGGGGGAACCTACTACGAGCAGTACTTC
>NA|NA|TRBV7-9|TRBJ1-2
CASSLERDNTF
TGTGCCAGCAGCTTAGAGAGGGATAACACCTTC
>NA|NA|TRBV7-2|TRBJ2-3
CASSPTDRKTQYF
TGTGCCAGCAGCCCCACTGACAGAAAGACGCAGTATTTT
>NA|NA|TRBV4-1|TRBJ2-1
CASSQVPGVHNEQFF
TGCGCCAGCAGCCAAGTGCCGGGGGTCCACAATGAGCAGTTCTTC
>NA|TRBD1|TRBV13|TRBJ1-2
CASSSDRRNNYGYTF
TGTGCCAGCAGCTCGGACAGGAGAAATAACTATGGCTACACCTTC
>once|TRBD1|TRBV28|TRBJ2-7
CASSTGTGISYEQYF
TGTGCCAGCAGTACGGGGACAGGGATCTCCTACGAGCAGTACTTC
>NA|TRBD1|TRBV27|TRBJ2-7
CASSSSAGGSYEQYF
TGTGCCAGCAGTTCCTCAGCAGGGGGCTCCTACGAGCAGTACTTC
>NA|TRBD2|TRBV6-6|TRBJ2-3
CASSYMLAGDPDTQYF
TGTGCCAGCAGTTACATGTTAGCGGGGGACCCAGATACGCAGTATTTT
>NA|NA|TRBV4-3|TRBJ2-7
CASSQETDTRDYEQYF
TGCGCCAGCAGCCAGGAAACTGACACGAGGGATTACGAGCAGTACTTC
>NA|NA|TRBV30|TRBJ1-2
CAWSVGTGRYGYTF
TGTGCCTGGAGTGTGGGCACAGGGCGCTATGGCTACACCTTC
>NA|NA|TRBV9|TRBJ2-7
CASSTSSYEQYF
TGTGCCAGCAGCACGAGCTCCTACGAGCAGTACTTC
>NA|TRBD2|TRBV27|TRBJ2-1
CASSSGLAGASNEQFF
TGTGCCAGCAGTTCGGGTCTAGCGGGGGCCTCCAATGAGCAGTTCTTC
>NA|NA|TRBV2|TRBJ2-1
CASREGGKDMDEQFF
TGTGCCAGCAGGGAGGGGGGGAAGGATATGGATGAGCAGTTCTTC
>once|TRBD2|TRBV7-8|TRBJ2-2
CASSLLGLEAGELFF
TGTGCCAGCAGCTTATTGGGACTAGAGGCCGGGGAGCTGTTTTTT
>NA|TRBD1|TRBV4-1|TRBJ1-1
CASSQEQGGMRMNTEAFF
TGCGCCAGCAGCCAAGAACAGGGGGGAATGCGCATGAACACTGAAGCTTTCTTT
>NA|TRBD2|TRBV28|TRBJ2-3
CATRLAGDPVTDTQYF
TGTGCCACCCGACTAGCGGGGGACCCCGTCACAGATACGCAGTATTTT
>NA|TRBD1|TRBV7-9|TRBJ2-7
CASSLQGQGRIYEQYF
TGTGCCAGCAGCCTCCAGGGACAGGGAAGGATCTACGAGCAGTACTTC
>NA|TRBD1|TRBV2|TRBJ1-6
CASRGDSLNNSPLHF
TGTGCCAGCAGGGGGGACAGTCTAAATAATTCACCCCTCCACTTT
>NA|TRBD2|TRBV27|TRBJ2-3
CASSLTSGVPDTQYF
TGTGCCAGCAGTTTGACTAGCGGGGTCCCAGATACGCAGTATTTT
>NA|NA|TRBV9|TRBJ2-3
CASSEAGGDTQYF
TGTGCCAGCAGCGAAGCAGGAGGAGATACGCAGTATTTT
>NA|TRBD1|TRBV4-1|TRBJ1-2
CASSPGTGLNYGYTF
TGCGCCAGCAGCCCCGGGACAGGGCTTAACTATGGCTACACCTTC
>NA|NA|TRBV4-3|TRBJ2-7
CASSQVYAGPGYEQYF
TGCGCCAGCAGCCAAGTGTATGCGGGGCCGGGGTACGAGCAGTACTTC
>NA|TRBD2|TRBV5-6|TRBJ2-2
CASSFWTSGFTGELFF
TGTGCCAGCAGCTTCTGGACTAGCGGGTTCACCGGGGAGCTGTTTTTT
>NA|NA|TRBV5-6|TRBJ2-7
CASSLGGLNYEQYF
TGTGCCAGCAGCTTGGGGGGGTTGAACTACGAGCAGTACTTC
>NA|NA|TRBV6-5|TRBJ2-1
CASSYSTGPSYNEQFF
TGTGCCAGCAGTTACTCAACCGGGCCCTCCTACAATGAGCAGTTCTTC
>NA|NA|TRBV10-1|TRBJ1-4
CASSESRGATRFNEKLFF
TGCGCCAGCAGTGAGTCACGGGGGGCCACGAGATTTAATGAAAAACTGTTTTTT
>NA|NA|TRBV10-3|TRBJ1-5
CAISESMGGSQPQHF
TGTGCCATCAGTGAGTCGATGGGGGGAAGTCAGCCCCAGCATTTT